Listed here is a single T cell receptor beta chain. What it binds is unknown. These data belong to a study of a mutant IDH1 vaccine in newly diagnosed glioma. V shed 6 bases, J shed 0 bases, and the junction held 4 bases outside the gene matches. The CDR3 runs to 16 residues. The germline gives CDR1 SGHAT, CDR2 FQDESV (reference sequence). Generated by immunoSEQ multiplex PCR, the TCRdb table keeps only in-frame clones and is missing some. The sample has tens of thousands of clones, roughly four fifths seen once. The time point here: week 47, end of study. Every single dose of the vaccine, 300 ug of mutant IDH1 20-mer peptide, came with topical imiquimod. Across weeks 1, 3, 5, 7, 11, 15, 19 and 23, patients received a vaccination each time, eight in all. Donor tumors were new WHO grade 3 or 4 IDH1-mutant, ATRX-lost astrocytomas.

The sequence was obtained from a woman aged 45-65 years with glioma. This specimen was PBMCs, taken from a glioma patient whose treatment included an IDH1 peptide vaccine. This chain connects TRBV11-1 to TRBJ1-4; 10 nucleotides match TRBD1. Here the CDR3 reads CASRRTGGATNEKLFF. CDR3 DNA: TGTGCCAGCAGGAGGACAGGGGGAGCAACTAATGAAAAACTGTTTTTT.